Included here is one TCR beta chain sequence, with context. The antigen it recognizes is unknown. No base quality information exists; no much larger clone differs at one position. The immunoSEQ Assay, a bias-controlled multiplex PCR, was used to amplify TCRbeta CDR3 regions from genomic DNA. The authors' pipeline ran thus. Within the assay, amplification of reference gene primers was used to estimate how many nucleated cells each sample contained. Sequence reads were collapsed and filtered to measure the absolute abundance of every unique TCRbeta CDR3 rearrangement. For each sample, productive Simpson clonality was calculated as the square root of Simpson's diversity index over productive rearrangements. TCRdb mirrors the immuneACCESS table, restricted to in-frame sequences. Some clones are absent from its copies; in checked studies, under half trace to an unresolved V gene, and the reason for the others is unknown. V and J calls and clone size are copied from that table; D and trimming were computed from the DNA. The sample includes more than 130,000 clones, with under 90% observed a single time. Clones ranked in the top ten supply approximately 9.5% of the sample.

The sample comes from a study of blood T cell repertoires in COVID-19 (dated by TCRdb to 2019 to 2021). Regarding the research as a whole: Samples from collaborators originated in the United States, Italy and Spain and spanned both the acute and convalescent phases of COVID-19. The prospective study material was composed of cDNA or gDNA derived from T cells, B-cell-depleted T cells, or PBMCs. Subjects who had been exposed to COVID-19, were actively infected with it, or had recovered from it provided the deeply sampled blood TCRbeta repertoires that made up the dataset. A freely available public database, intended as a resource for researchers studying the immune response to SARS-CoV-2, is where the repertoires were released. Samples were obtained from the ongoing ImmuneRACE study (first 160 participants) and from approximately 1,200 subjects provided by 6 global collaborators. A de-identified subject ID, COVID-19 status, age in years and sex were almost always included in the sample metadata. Where HLA class I and class II types were available, the types were taken from metadata supplied by the sample provider, not from assay-based typing.

Whole blood was collected in K2EDTA tubes by collaborating institutions according to the institutions' own protocols. For TCRbeta analysis, collaborators shipped samples in one of three forms: frozen whole blood, isolated PBMCs, or DNA extracted from either of those sample types. What the research found in general, with its limitations: Clinical and demographic metadata were provided uncurated, with the amount varying by source and participant.

The CDR3, cysteine through phenylalanine, is 14 amino acids long. Only the CDR3 part of the read is kept: 42 bases, read in frame from the first base. Trimming at the junction amounts to 5 bases on V and 2 bases on J, and the germline ends lie 13 bases apart. From a lookup of the germline V gene, CDR1 and CDR2 are SGHDT and YYEEEE. The sequenced material came from peripheral blood. The chain joins TRBV5-6 to TRBJ1-1; the D segment cannot be called with confidence. The TCR comes from a woman aged 80 or over in a cohort sampled during active or convalescent COVID-19. The CDR3 region has the sequence CASRRPGVNTEAFF. The sequenced DNA: TGTGCCAGCAGGCGACCTGGAGTTAACACTGAAGCTTTCTTT.